The 17 T cell receptor beta chains in this list originate from one sample, sequenced in a study of post-analysis software for immune sequencing data. No antigen has been identified for these receptors. TCR beta cDNA libraries had unique molecular identifiers. TCRdb processed the PCR reads anew with MiXCR; each CDR3 protein has one entry. The table shows roughly 540,000 distinct CDR3 sequences, with about a third occurring only once. Study-level points and caveats: Patients showed TRBV5-6, TRBV5-1 and TRBV20-1 among 4 or 5 TRBV segments more frequent than in controls.

Material: blood. The origin of the receptors is a girl aged 2-17 years with multiple sclerosis.

This chain joins TRBV5-1 and TRBJ1-1, with TRBD1 identical over 9 bases. V lost 0 bases and J lost 10; bases outside the gene matches: 7. Germline V gene data show CDR1 as SGHRS and CDR2 as YFSETQ. The CDR3 sequence is 14 residues long. This CDR3 reads CASSLAGQGSGAFF. Here the CDR3 DNA reads TGCGCCAGCAGCTTGGCGGGACAGGGATCGGGAGCTTTCTTT.

This clonotype was found a few times. The V call is TRBV6-6, the J call TRBJ1-5; TRBD1 aligns across 7 bases. The CDR3 length is 15 residues. Per germline, CDR1 MNHNY and CDR2 SVGAGI (reference sequence). Trimming removed 2 bases from V and 5 bases from J; junction bases left unmatched: 6. The CDR3 DNA sequence: TGTGCCAGCAGTTACCGATCCACAGGGGATCAGCCCCAGCATTTT. This sequence encodes CASSYRSTGDQPQHF.

This chain uses TRBV9 with TRBJ2-6, with D maybe TRBD1 (6 bases). CDR1 is SGDLS, CDR2 YYNGEE, per germline. The V and J ends lost 0 bases and 2 bases respectively, with 15 bases between them. This CDR3 spans 18 amino acids. The CDR3 protein is CASSVGDNHFAGANVLTF. The CDR3 DNA reads as TGTGCCAGCAGCGTAGGGGACAACCATTTCGCTGGGGCCAACGTCCTGACTTTC.

The gene calls are TRBV7-8 and TRBJ2-7; a possible D gene is TRBD1 (5 bases). From germline, CDR1 is SGHVS and CDR2 FQNEAQ. This CDR3 comprises 15 residues. V lost 5 bases, J lost 4 bases, and 18 bases lay in between. The CDR3 is CASSPKGGAFYEQYF. The DNA of the CDR3 is TGTGCCAGCAGCCCCAAGGGTGGGGCATTTTACGAGCAGTACTTC. The full variable domain, with the rest looked up from reference TRBV7-8 and TRBJ2-7, is GAGVSQSPRYKVAKRGQDVALRCDPISGHVSLFWYQQALGQGPEFLTYFQNEAQLDKSGLPSDRFFAERPEGSVSTLKIQRTQQEDSAVYLCASSPKGGAFYEQYFGPGTRLTVT.

A remark on this clonotype: A much larger clone is a single base away; this may be a read error. V gene TRBV20-1 combines with J gene TRBJ2-3, with 13 bases identical to TRBD2. V trimming: 6 bases; J trimming: 2 bases; junction bases outside the gene matches: 2. Looked up from germline, CDR1 is DFQATT and CDR2 is SNEGSKA (reference sequence). CDR3 length equals 14 residues. This CDR3 is CSAGTSGATDTQYF. Written as DNA, the CDR3 is TGCAGTGCCGGGACTAGCGGGGCCACAGATACGCAGTATTTT.

This clonotype was recorded many times. The chain combines TRBV20-1 with TRBJ2-3, with a tentative D call TRBD1 (6 bases). The CDR3 consists of 14 residues. Trimming shortened V by 4 bases and J by 0 bases, and 11 bases separated the two germline ends. The V gene's germline CDR1 is DFQATT and CDR2 SNEGSKA (reference sequence). The CDR3 spells CSATWTASTDTQYF. DNA for the CDR3: TGCAGTGCTACGTGGACAGCTAGCACAGATACGCAGTATTTT.

This clonotype has just a few counts. The chain is built from TRBV18 and TRBJ2-7, with D perhaps TRBD1 or TRBD2 (5 bases each). The V end lost 3 bases, the J end lost 2 bases, and 14 bases lay between the germline ends. CDR3 length: 15 residues. Germline V gives CDR1 KGHSH, CDR2 LQKENI. In nucleotides, the CDR3 is TGTGCCAGCTCACCTCCTGGGACGGGTACCTACGAGCAGTACTTC. Encoded protein: CASSPPGTGTYEQYF.

The chain uses TRBV2 and TRBJ2-2; D gene ambiguous. V shed 6 bases and J shed 7 bases, with 21 bases lying between them. CDR3 length equals 16 residues. Germline assignment: CDR1 SNHLY and CDR2 FYNNEI. CDR3 DNA sequence: TGTGCCAGCAGCCCCGACCGCGAGAATAGGGTCGGGGAGCTGTTTTTT. Translation: CASSPDRENRVGELFF.

This clonotype was observed a few times. The chain employs TRBV12-3 or TRBV12-4 and TRBJ2-7; 7 bases fit TRBD1. The junction had 19 bases not matched to a gene; V was cut back by 3 bases and J by 5 bases. CDR3 length: 18 amino acids. CDR3 loop: CASSFLPTLQGPRNEQYF. CDR3 coding DNA: TGTGCCAGCAGTTTCCTCCCAACCCTACAGGGGCCAAGGAACGAGCAGTACTTC.

A few counts support this clonotype. The rearrangement uses TRBV4-2 and TRBJ2-3, with 11 bases lining up with TRBD2. CDR1 is LGHNA, CDR2 YNFKEQ, per germline. Trimming cost V 1 base and J 3 bases; bases outside gene matches: 3. The CDR3 length is 16 residues. CDR3 region: CASSQVTSGGTDTQYF. CDR3 DNA: TGTGCCAGCAGCCAAGTCACTAGCGGGGGAACAGATACGCAGTATTTT.

The CDR3 bases are TGCAGTGCTAGAGAGGGAGGGGAGATCCTGAACACTGAAGCTTTCTTT. It specifies CSAREGGEILNTEAFF. The chain recombines TRBV20-1 with TRBJ1-1, with TRBD1 as a possible D gene (5 bases). Germline CDR1 DFQATT, CDR2 SNEGSKA (reference sequence). V lost 0 bases to trimming and J lost 0 bases, with 14 bases between them. The CDR3 loop spans 16 amino acids.

The genes are TRBV7-2 and TRBJ2-5, with D possibly matching TRBD1 (6 bases). Between the trimmed V and J ends, which lost 2 bases and 8 bases, there was a span of 15 bases. The length of the CDR3 is 14 residues. CDR1 is SGHTA, CDR2 FQGNSA, per germline. The CDR3 spells CASSLPGDRQTQYF. The CDR3 bases are TGTGCCAGCAGCTTACCAGGGGACCGCCAAACCCAGTACTTC.

This chain joins TRBV5-5 and TRBJ2-5, with D maybe TRBD2 (5 bases). This CDR3 is 16 amino acids long. Per germline, CDR1 SGHKS and CDR2 YYEKEE (reference sequence). Trimming cost V 0 bases and J 6 bases, with 18 bases left between them. This chain's CDR3 is CASSLEKRTYMKTQYF. The CDR3 region has the DNA TGTGCCAGCAGCTTGGAAAAGCGGACCTATATGAAGACCCAGTACTTC.

This clonotype turned up a few times. The rearrangement links TRBV18 to TRBJ1-2; 7 bases match TRBD1. Germline CDR1 and CDR2: KGHSH and LQKENI. CDR3 length equals 14 residues. Unmatched junction bases numbered 10, after V lost 5 bases and J lost 7 bases. For the CDR3, the DNA is TGTGCCAGCTCAGCCAGGACAGGTGACGGTGGCTACACCTTC. It yields the protein CASSARTGDGGYTF.

This clonotype was counted ten times or more. The V gene is TRBV14, the J gene TRBJ1-1; TRBD1 agrees at 8 bases. The ends lost 4 bases at V and 0 bases at J; junction bases unmatched: 4. The CDR3 runs to 15 residues. Germline loops: CDR1 SGHDN, CDR2 FVKESK. This CDR3 reads CASSLRTGMNTEAFF. For the CDR3, the DNA is TGTGCCAGCAGCCTTAGGACAGGGATGAACACTGAAGCTTTCTTT. Complete variable domain (other parts from reference TRBV14 and TRBJ1-1): EAGVTQFPSHSVIEKGQTVTLRCDPISGHDNLYWYRRVMGKEIKFLLHFVKESKQDESGMPNNRFLAERTGGTYSTLKVQPAELEDSGVYFCASSLRTGMNTEAFFGQGTRLTVV.

This chain uses TRBV9 with TRBJ2-7; D is possibly TRBD2 (7 bases). CDR3 length: 16 amino acids. Trimming left V 3 bases short and J 2 bases short, with 18 bases between. Germline lookup yields CDR1 SGDLS and CDR2 YYNGEE. The CDR3 reads CASSAEGGAEPYEQYF. The CDR3 nucleotides read TGTGCCAGCAGCGCCGAAGGGGGGGCAGAACCCTACGAGCAGTACTTC. Drawing the rest from reference TRBV9 and TRBJ2-7, the complete variable domain is DSGVTQTPKHLITATGQRVTLRCSPRSGDLSVYWYQQSLDQGLQFLIQYYNGEERAKGNILERFSAQQFPDLHSELNLSSLELGDSALYFCASSAEGGAEPYEQYFGPGTRLTVT.

The sample holds a few counts of this clonotype. This chain connects TRBV12-3 or TRBV12-4 to TRBJ2-7; the match to TRBD1 covers 7 bases. This CDR3 has 15 amino acids. V was pared by 4 bases and J by 2 bases, with 8 bases of the junction left unmatched. The CDR3 DNA reads TGTGCCAGCAGTTCCACAGGGGTGATAACCTACGAGCAGTACTTC. It translates to CASSSTGVITYEQYF.